The 26 T cell receptor beta chains listed next were all sequenced from one sample in a study of shared clonotypes between healthy human individuals. The data were produced by immunoSEQ multiplex PCR, yet TCRdb's version contains in-frame clones alone and is incomplete. The sample carries almost 700,000 clones, around 90% recorded once. CD8 cells classed as naive were CD45RO-negative and positively selected for CCR7, excluding terminally differentiated effector memory CD45RA+ cells. The sample was naive CD8+ T cells sorted from blood. All receptors come from a young man in good health.

The V and J genes are TRBV28 and TRBJ2-7; D unresolved. There are 16 residues in the CDR3. The germline CDR1 and CDR2 sequences are MDHEN and SYDVKM. Between the trimmed V and J ends, which lost 5 bases and 0 bases, there was a span of 17 bases. The CDR3: CASSLKTGWSSYEQYF. As DNA, the CDR3 is TGTGCCAGCAGTCTCAAGACTGGCTGGAGCTCCTACGAGCAGTACTTC.

V usage is TRBV27 and J usage is TRBJ1-1; maybe TRBD1 (5 bases). This CDR3 comprises 15 residues. The germline V and J ends were trimmed by 3 bases and 1 base, with 12 bases remaining between them. Germline lookup yields CDR1 MNHEY and CDR2 SMNVEV (reference sequence). CDR3 residues: CASSFRARENTEAFF. The CDR3 DNA reads TGTGCCAGCAGTTTCAGGGCCAGAGAGAACACTGAAGCTTTCTTT.

About this clone itself: A far larger clone lies a single base away; this is likely a read error. The V and J genes are TRBV6-1 and TRBJ2-7; D uncertain. The CDR3 sequence is 12 residues long. Germline V CDR1 and CDR2: MNHNS, SASEGT. V lost 4 bases and J 0 bases, leaving 4 bases between the germline ends. CDR3 DNA: TGTGCCAGCAGTGGTAGCTCCTACGAGCAGTACTTC. As protein: CASSGSSYEQYF.

The V gene is TRBV19, the J gene TRBJ2-3, with D uncertain. The V gene lost 7 bases and the J gene lost 1 base, with 12 bases spanning the gap. The CDR3 consists of 14 residues. Germline assignment: CDR1 LNHDA and CDR2 SQIVND (reference sequence). The CDR3 spells CASTDTPGTDTQYF. DNA of the CDR3: TGTGCCAGTACGGATACCCCTGGCACAGATACGCAGTATTTT.

The chain carries TRBV27 and TRBJ2-1; D remains unclear. Trimming removed 4 bases at V and 4 bases at J, with 8 bases between. The germline V gene has CDR1 MNHEY and CDR2 SMNVEV (reference sequence). The length of the CDR3 is 13 residues. The CDR3 DNA is TGTGCCAGCAGTTCCGTAATTTACAATGAGCAGTTCTTC. Its translation: CASSSVIYNEQFF.

Comment on this clone: In the same sample, other DNA sequences code for this CDR3. The chain has TRBV7-9 and TRBJ1-2; no clear D. This CDR3 is 12 amino acids long. Trimming cost V 1 base and J 2 bases, with 2 bases left between them. In germline, CDR1 is SEHNR, CDR2 FQNEAQ (reference sequence). The CDR3: CASSLENYGYTF. CDR3 coding DNA: TGTGCCAGCAGCTTAGAAAACTATGGCTACACCTTC.

The V and J genes are TRBV27 and TRBJ2-3, with TRBD1 as a possible D gene (7 bases). The CDR3 is made up of 17 amino acids. Per the germline V gene, CDR1 is MNHEY and CDR2 is SMNVEV (reference sequence). The V end lost 1 base, the J end lost 2 bases, and 16 bases lay between the germline ends. The CDR3 protein is CASSLWWRGPNTDTQYF. The CDR3 nucleotides read TGTGCCAGCAGTTTATGGTGGAGGGGGCCGAACACAGATACGCAGTATTTT.

This chain joins TRBV12-5 and TRBJ1-2; a possible D gene is TRBD1 (6 bases). The germline V gene encodes CDR1 LGHNT and CDR2 FRNRAP. V lost 0 bases and J 6 bases, leaving 14 bases between the germline ends. The length of the CDR3 is 15 residues. In DNA form, the CDR3 reads TGTGCTAGTGGTTTGGTACTAGGCAGGGGAAATGGCTACACCTTC. Encoded protein: CASGLVLGRGNGYTF.

The V call is TRBV18, the J call TRBJ2-1; the D is unclear. The V end lost 4 bases, the J end lost 11 bases, and 12 bases lay between the germline ends. This CDR3 has 12 residues. Germline V CDR1 and CDR2: KGHSH, LQKENI. CDR3 residues: CASSQQSEQQFF. CDR3 sequence (DNA): TGTGCCAGCTCACAACAGAGTGAGCAGCAGTTCTTC.

The chain links TRBV7-9 to TRBJ2-7; D is uncertain. V lost 5 bases to trimming and J lost 4 bases, with 12 bases between them. Germline V gives CDR1 SEHNR, CDR2 FQNEAQ (reference sequence). The CDR3 has 13 residues. CDR3 loop: CASSRVEAYEQYF. The CDR3 DNA sequence: TGTGCCAGCAGCCGGGTTGAGGCGTACGAGCAGTACTTC. The full variable domain, with the rest looked up from reference TRBV7-9 and TRBJ2-7, is DTGVSQNPRHKITKRGQNVTFRCDPISEHNRLYWYRQTLGQGPEFLTYFQNEAQLEKSRLLSDRFSAERPKGSFSTLEIQRTEQGDSAMYLCASSRVEAYEQYFGPGTRLTVT.

The gene calls are TRBV4-1 and TRBJ2-7, with 13 bases matching TRBD2. From germline, CDR1 is MGHRA and CDR2 YSYEKL. The CDR3 has 15 residues. J was trimmed by 4 bases and V by 2 bases; bases with no gene match: 2. The CDR3 region is CASSQLTSGRYEQYF. In DNA form, the CDR3 reads TGCGCCAGCAGCCAACTGACTAGCGGGAGGTACGAGCAGTACTTC.

The chain has TRBV15 and TRBJ2-2; 8 bases align to TRBD2. The V gene's germline CDR1 is LNHNV and CDR2 YYDKDF (reference sequence). With 1 base clipped from V and 7 bases from J, the junction kept 8 bases outside the gene matches. The CDR3 consists of 16 residues. This CDR3 reads CATSRGAGGSGGELFF. In DNA form, the CDR3 reads TGTGCCACCAGCAGAGGTGCGGGGGGTTCGGGCGGGGAGCTGTTTTTT.

The V and J genes are TRBV2 and TRBJ2-3; D not resolved. Per the germline V gene, CDR1 is SNHLY and CDR2 is FYNNEI. With 8 bases removed from V and 2 bases from J, the gap between germline ends came to 14 bases. The CDR3 runs 14 residues. The CDR3 region is CASLVVGTTDTQYF. The CDR3, as DNA: TGTGCCAGCCTCGTGGTTGGAACCACAGATACGCAGTATTTT.

This chain uses TRBV7-9 with TRBJ2-1, with unresolved D. The CDR3 has 14 amino acids. The V end was cut by 1 base, the J end by 5 bases, with 9 bases between. Germline CDR1 and CDR2: SEHNR and FQNEAQ (reference sequence). The CDR3 reads CASSLVQKNNEQFF. The CDR3 DNA reads TGTGCCAGCAGCTTAGTTCAAAAAAACAATGAGCAGTTCTTC.

On this clone: The sample holds other DNA sequences that translate to the same CDR3. This chain joins TRBV27 and TRBJ2-2, with D unclear. CDR1 is MNHEY and CDR2 is SMNVEV in the germline V gene (reference sequence). V was trimmed by 4 bases and J by 5 bases, leaving 8 bases between them. This CDR3 has 13 residues. This chain's CDR3 is CASSSSRTGELFF. The CDR3 coding sequence is TGTGCCAGCAGTTCCTCCAGGACCGGGGAGCTGTTTTTT.

V is TRBV7-9 and J is TRBJ2-1; TRBD1 matches 10 bases. CDR3 size: 13 residues. The V segment lost 5 bases and the J segment 12 bases; nucleotides outside the gene matches: 7. The germline gives CDR1 SEHNR, CDR2 FQNEAQ (reference sequence). CDR3 amino acids: CASSEDWDRGQFF. DNA of the CDR3: TGTGCCAGCAGCGAAGACTGGGACAGGGGGCAGTTCTTC.

The CDR3 DNA reads as TGCGCCAGCAGCCAAGGGGCTCCACCGAACACTGAAGCTTTCTTT. This gives the protein CASSQGAPPNTEAFF. The chain couples TRBV4-1 to TRBJ1-1; D is uncertain. The ends were cut back, 1 base at V and 1 base at J, with 10 bases in the middle. Germline V gene data show CDR1 as MGHRA and CDR2 as YSYEKL. The CDR3 has 15 amino acids.

The V and J genes are TRBV11-3 and TRBJ2-1; no definite D call. V was clipped by 2 bases and J by 5 bases, with 4 bases between them. CDR1 is SGHNT, CDR2 YENEEA, per germline. The CDR3 is made up of 12 amino acids. The CDR3 spells CASSLSHNEQFF. DNA of the CDR3: TGTGCCAGCAGCTTAAGCCACAATGAGCAGTTCTTC.

The genes are TRBV5-1 and TRBJ2-7; 13 nucleotides agree with TRBD2. This CDR3 is built from 16 residues. CDR1 and CDR2 from the germline V gene are SGHRS and YFSETQ. V was clipped by 3 bases and J by 0 bases; unmatched bases: 3. The CDR3 DNA is TGCGCCAGCAGCTCCGGACTAGCGGGAGCCTCCTACGAGCAGTACTTC. This gives the protein CASSSGLAGASYEQYF.

V and J are TRBV11-2 and TRBJ1-4; TRBD1 matches 8 bases. CDR1 is SGHAT and CDR2 is FQNNGV in the germline V gene. CDR3 length: 15 amino acids. V gave up 4 bases and J gave up 8 bases; unmatched junction bases: 9. This CDR3 reads CASSSLGQGDEKLFF. The CDR3, as DNA: TGTGCCAGCAGCTCCCTAGGACAGGGTGACGAAAAACTGTTTTTT. Variable domain in full (rest from reference TRBV11-2 and TRBJ1-4): EAGVAQSPRYKIIEKRQSVAFWCNPISGHATLYWYQQILGQGPKLLIQFQNNGVVDDSQLPKDRFSAERLKGVDSTLKIQPAKLEDSAVYLCASSSLGQGDEKLFFGSGTQLSVL.

The J gene is TRBJ2-5, the V gene TRBV7-9, with D unclear. Germline values: CDR1 SEHNR, CDR2 FQNEAQ (reference sequence). Trimming took off 1 base at V and 2 bases at J, with 11 bases between the two ends. CDR3 length: 15 residues. CDR3 DNA: TGTGCCAGCAGCTTAGTTCCCCAGATACAAGAGACCCAGTACTTC. Translating it yields CASSLVPQIQETQYF.

A few counts support this clone. The chain has TRBV10-3 and TRBJ1-5; the D is unclear. The CDR3 runs 15 residues. Trimming left V 0 bases short and J 1 base short, with 7 bases between. Per the germline V gene, CDR1 is ENHRY and CDR2 is SYGVKD. The CDR3 loop is CAISESRQSNQPQHF. CDR3 nucleotides: TGTGCCATCAGTGAGTCGAGGCAGAGCAATCAGCCCCAGCATTTT.

V gene TRBV19 combines with J gene TRBJ2-1; 7 nucleotides agree with TRBD2. The germline V gene encodes CDR1 LNHDA and CDR2 SQIVND (reference sequence). The CDR3 runs 15 residues. With 0 bases clipped from V and 3 bases from J, the junction kept 2 bases outside the gene matches. Here the CDR3 DNA reads TGTGCCAGTAGTATAGACCTAGCGGACTACAATGAGCAGTTCTTC. It encodes CASSIDLADYNEQFF.

The rearrangement joins TRBV11-2 to TRBJ2-5; either TRBD1 or TRBD2 may fit D (6 bases each). Germline values: CDR1 SGHAT, CDR2 FQNNGV. V lost 1 base, J lost 5 bases, and 11 bases lay in between. The CDR3 has 14 amino acids. CDR3 nucleotides: TGTGCCAGCAGCTTAGCGCGGAGGGGGGAGACCCAGTACTTC. Translated, it gives CASSLARRGETQYF.

The rearrangement links TRBV9 to TRBJ2-7; either TRBD1 or TRBD2 may supply D (5 bases each). V was pared by 4 bases and J by 1 base, with 18 bases between. From germline, CDR1 is SGDLS and CDR2 YYNGEE. The CDR3 consists of 16 residues. The chain's CDR3 is CASSIRRDVASYEQYF. The CDR3 region has the DNA TGTGCCAGCAGCATCCGCCGGGACGTAGCTTCCTACGAGCAGTACTTC.

This rearrangement joins TRBV2 to TRBJ1-1; maybe TRBD1 (6 bases). V gave up 2 bases and J gave up 8 bases, with 12 bases separating them. Germline values: CDR1 SNHLY, CDR2 FYNNEI. The CDR3 contains 13 residues. The CDR3 DNA reads TGTGCCAGCAGTGAACAGGGGATTAAGGAAGCTTTCTTT. Its protein product is CASSEQGIKEAFF.